This T cell receptor (beta chain) was sequenced in a study of vaccination effects on CD4 cells after COVID-19. Only in-frame clones appear in the TCRdb table, and some are missing; sequencing was by immunoSEQ multiplex PCR. The sample includes fewer than 70,000 clones, about 80% of them seen just once. This CDR3 region has 14 residues. Germline-derived CDR1 and CDR2 are SGDLS and YYNGEE. The V gene lost 1 base and the J gene lost 7 bases, with 12 bases spanning the gap. About this clone: The antigen remains unidentified.

Pools of viral peptides were used by the ViraFEST assay to expand antigen-specific CD4+ T cells ahead of sequencing. Following culture for about ten days, CD4+ T cells were isolated. The study found no prior SARS-CoV-2 infection in the vaccine recipients, who tested negative for nucleocapsid antibodies. It was on days 3 and 7 that half the medium was replaced with IL-2 medium. This chain uses TRBV9 with TRBJ2-4; the D gene is possibly TRBD2 (5 bases). The TCR was taken from a human donor who received a COVID-19 vaccine. The input for sequencing was CD4+ T cells from PBMCs cultured with SARS-CoV-2 spike peptides, taken before COVID-19 vaccination. The CDR3 DNA sequence: TGTGCCAGCAGCGTAAGTCTAGCTGGGAACATTCAGTACTTC. Residues: CASSVSLAGNIQYF.